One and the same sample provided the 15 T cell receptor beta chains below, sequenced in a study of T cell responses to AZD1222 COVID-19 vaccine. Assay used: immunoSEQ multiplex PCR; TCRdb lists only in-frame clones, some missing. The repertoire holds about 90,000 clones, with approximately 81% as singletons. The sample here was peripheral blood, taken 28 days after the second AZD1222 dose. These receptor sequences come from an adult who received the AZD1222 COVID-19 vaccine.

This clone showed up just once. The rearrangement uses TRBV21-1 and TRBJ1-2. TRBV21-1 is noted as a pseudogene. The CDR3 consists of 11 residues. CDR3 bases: TGTGCCAGCAGCACCGGGACCCAATACACCTTC. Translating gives CASSTGTQYTF.

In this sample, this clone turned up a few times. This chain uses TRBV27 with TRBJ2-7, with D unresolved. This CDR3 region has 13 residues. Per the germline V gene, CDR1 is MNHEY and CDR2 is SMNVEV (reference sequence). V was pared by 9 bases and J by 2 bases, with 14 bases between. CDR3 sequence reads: CASGRNGPYEQYF. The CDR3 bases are TGTGCCAGTGGTAGGAACGGACCCTACGAGCAGTACTTC.

CDR3 protein: CASSQVQAEFSGANVLTF. CDR3 sequence (DNA): TGTGCCAGCAGCCAAGTCCAGGCCGAATTCTCTGGGGCCAACGTCCTGACTTTC. The genes are TRBV4-2 and TRBJ2-6; D is undetermined. The germline CDR1 and CDR2 sequences are LGHNA and YNFKEQ. Trimming shortened V by 1 base and J by 0 bases, and 13 bases separated the two germline ends. This CDR3 has 18 amino acids.

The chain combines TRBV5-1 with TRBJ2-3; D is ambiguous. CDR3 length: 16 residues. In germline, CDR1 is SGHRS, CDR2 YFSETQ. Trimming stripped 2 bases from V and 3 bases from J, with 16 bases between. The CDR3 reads CASSLNYGYGTDTQYF. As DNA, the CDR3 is TGCGCCAGCAGCTTAAATTATGGCTATGGTACAGATACGCAGTATTTT.

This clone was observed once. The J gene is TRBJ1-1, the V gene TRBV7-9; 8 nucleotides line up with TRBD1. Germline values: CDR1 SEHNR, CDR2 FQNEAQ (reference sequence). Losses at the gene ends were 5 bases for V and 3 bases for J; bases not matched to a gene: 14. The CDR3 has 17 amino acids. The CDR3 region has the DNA TGTGCCAGCAGCCCCATCGGACAGGGAATGGGGGACACTGAAGCTTTCTTT. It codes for CASSPIGQGMGDTEAFF.

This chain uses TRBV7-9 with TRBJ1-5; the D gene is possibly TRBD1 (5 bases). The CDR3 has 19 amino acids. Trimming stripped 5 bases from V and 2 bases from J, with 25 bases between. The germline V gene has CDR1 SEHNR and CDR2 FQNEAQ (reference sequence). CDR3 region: CASSLGMEQAMEGNQPQHF. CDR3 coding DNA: TGTGCCAGCAGCCTAGGTATGGAACAGGCCATGGAAGGCAATCAGCCCCAGCATTTT.

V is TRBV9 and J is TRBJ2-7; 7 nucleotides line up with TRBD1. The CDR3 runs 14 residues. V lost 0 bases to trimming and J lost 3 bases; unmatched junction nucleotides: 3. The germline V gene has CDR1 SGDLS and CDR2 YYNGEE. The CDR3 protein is CASSVEGADYEQYF. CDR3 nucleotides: TGTGCCAGCAGCGTAGAGGGGGCAGACTACGAGCAGTACTTC.

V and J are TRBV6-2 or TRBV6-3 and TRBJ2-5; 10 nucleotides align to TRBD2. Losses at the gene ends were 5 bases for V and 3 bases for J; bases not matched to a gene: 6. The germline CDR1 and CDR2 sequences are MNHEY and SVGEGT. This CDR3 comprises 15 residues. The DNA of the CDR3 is TGTGCCAGCAGTACCAGGACTAGCGGTAAAGAGACCCAGTACTTC. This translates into CASSTRTSGKETQYF.

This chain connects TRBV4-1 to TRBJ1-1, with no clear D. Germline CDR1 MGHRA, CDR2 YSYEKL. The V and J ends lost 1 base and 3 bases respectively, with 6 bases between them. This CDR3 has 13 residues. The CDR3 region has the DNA TGCGCCAGCAGCCAAGTTGAGGACACTGAAGCTTTCTTT. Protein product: CASSQVEDTEAFF.

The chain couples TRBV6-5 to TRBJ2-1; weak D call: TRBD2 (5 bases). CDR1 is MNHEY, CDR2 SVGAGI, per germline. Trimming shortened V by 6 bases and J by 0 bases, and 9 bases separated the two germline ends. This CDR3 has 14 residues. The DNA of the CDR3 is TGTGCCAGCAGCGACTATAGCTCCTACAATGAGCAGTTCTTC. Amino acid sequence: CASSDYSSYNEQFF.

The CDR3 spells CATSDQTTGPSNYGYTF. The CDR3 DNA sequence: TGTGCCACCAGTGACCAAACGACAGGGCCTTCTAACTATGGCTACACCTTC. The chain employs TRBV24-1 and TRBJ1-2; 7 bases match TRBD1. The CDR3 consists of 17 residues. Germline V gives CDR1 KGHDR, CDR2 SFDVKD. The trim removed 4 bases at V and 0 bases at J, leaving 10 bases unmatched.

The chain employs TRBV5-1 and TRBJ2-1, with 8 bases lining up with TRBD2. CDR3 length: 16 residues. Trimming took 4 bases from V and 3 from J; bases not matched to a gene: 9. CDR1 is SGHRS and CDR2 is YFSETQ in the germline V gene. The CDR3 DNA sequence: TGCGCCAGCAGCCCGCTATACGGGACTAGCTACAATGAGCAGTTCTTC. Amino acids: CASSPLYGTSYNEQFF.

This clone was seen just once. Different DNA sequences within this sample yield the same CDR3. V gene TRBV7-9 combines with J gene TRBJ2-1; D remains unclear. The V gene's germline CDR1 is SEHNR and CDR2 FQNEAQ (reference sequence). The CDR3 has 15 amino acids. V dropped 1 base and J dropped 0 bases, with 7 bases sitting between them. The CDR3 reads CASSLVSSSYNEQFF. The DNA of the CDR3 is TGTGCCAGCAGCTTAGTTTCCAGCTCCTACAATGAGCAGTTCTTC. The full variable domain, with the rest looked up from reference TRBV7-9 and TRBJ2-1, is DTGVSQNPRHKITKRGQNVTFRCDPISEHNRLYWYRQTLGQGPEFLTYFQNEAQLEKSRLLSDRFSAERPKGSFSTLEIQRTEQGDSAMYLCASSLVSSSYNEQFFGPGTRLTVL.

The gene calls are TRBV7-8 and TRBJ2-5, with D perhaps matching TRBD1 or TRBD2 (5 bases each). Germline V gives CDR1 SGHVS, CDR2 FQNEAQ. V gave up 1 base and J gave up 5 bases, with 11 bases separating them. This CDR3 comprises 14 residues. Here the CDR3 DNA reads TGTGCCAGCAGCTTAGGGGGGAAAAGCGAGACCCAGTACTTC. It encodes CASSLGGKSETQYF.

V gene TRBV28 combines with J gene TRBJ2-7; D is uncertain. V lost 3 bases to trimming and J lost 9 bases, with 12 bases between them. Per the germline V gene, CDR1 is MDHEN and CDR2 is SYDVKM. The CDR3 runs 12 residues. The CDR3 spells CASSFSNPVQYF. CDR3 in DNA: TGTGCCAGCAGTTTCTCGAATCCGGTGCAGTACTTC.